These 22 T cell receptor beta chains originate from one sample sequenced in a study of cytomegalovirus exposure and HLA in healthy donors. Vbeta (60) and Jbeta (13) primers were used in the PCR. Profiled with immunoSEQ multiplex PCR; TCRdb holds only in-frame clones, not every one. The sample lists 100,000 to 150,000 clones; about 80% were seen once. Input material: PBMCs. The receptors originated from a boy younger than 10 in good health and CMV-seronegative.

The V and J genes are TRBV7-9 and TRBJ2-5; no clear D gene. The DNA end is a closer match to TRBJ2-7, so the J assignment may be wrong. Germline V gene sequence: CDR1 SEHNR, CDR2 FQNEAQ (reference sequence). This CDR3 contains 12 residues. The CDR3 loop reads CASSPGSYEQYF. Written as DNA, the CDR3 is TGTGCCAGCAGCCCAGGATCCTACGAGCAGTACTTC.

Comment on this clone: One end of the junction does not line up with germline, which may come from a read error. V gene TRBV7-9 combines with J gene TRBJ1-1; D remains unclear. The CDR3 consists of 13 residues. Per germline, CDR1 SEHNR and CDR2 FQNEAQ (reference sequence). CDR3: CSSSLSSTLLAFF. CDR3 nucleotide sequence: TGTTCCAGCAGCTTAAGTAGCACTTTGCTAGCTTTCTTT.

As DNA, the CDR3 is TGCGCCAGCAGCTGGGACATAAGGATGAGCAATGAGCAGTTCTTC. Translated: CASSWDIRMSNEQFF. The chain combines TRBV5-1 with TRBJ2-1; a possible D gene is TRBD1 (6 bases). CDR3 size: 15 residues. Germline assignment: CDR1 SGHRS and CDR2 YFSETQ. V lost 3 bases and J lost 6, with 16 bases in between.

This rearrangement joins TRBV15 to TRBJ2-5, with 9 bases aligning to TRBD1. J gave up 3 bases and V 1 base, and 6 bases lay outside the gene matches. CDR1 and CDR2 from the germline V gene are LNHNV and YYDKDF (reference sequence). The CDR3 sequence is 16 residues long. The CDR3 coding sequence is TGTGCCACCAGCAGAGCTCCGACAGGGGGTGAAGAGACCCAGTACTTC. This codes for CATSRAPTGGEETQYF. Based on the CDR3 plus reference TRBV15 and TRBJ2-5, the full variable domain is DAMVIQNPRYQVTQFGKPVTLSCSQTLNHNVMYWYQQKSSQAPKLLFHYYDKDFNNEADTPDNFQSRRPNTSFCFLDIRSPGLGDTAMYLCATSRAPTGGEETQYFGPGTRLLVL.

The J gene is TRBJ2-5, the V gene TRBV9, with a tentative D call TRBD2 (6 bases). There are 15 residues in the CDR3. Germline V gene data show CDR1 as SGDLS and CDR2 as YYNGEE. Trimming removed 4 bases from V and 5 bases from J, with 18 bases in between. CDR3 coding DNA: TGTGCCAGCAGCCCCCGGGCCCTTGGAGGGGAGACCCAGTACTTC. Its protein product is CASSPRALGGETQYF.

This rearrangement joins TRBV30 to TRBJ2-1; 8 bases map to TRBD1. Trimming removed 5 bases from V and 4 bases from J; junction bases left unmatched: 13. Looked up from germline, CDR1 is GTSNPN and CDR2 is SVGIG (reference sequence). The CDR3 is 16 residues long. CDR3 nucleotide sequence: TGTGCCTGGCCCCTTATGGACAGGGCTCCATACAATGAGCAGTTCTTC. Amino acid sequence: CAWPLMDRAPYNEQFF.

V usage is TRBV18 and J usage is TRBJ1-1; D not resolved. Trimming removed 2 bases from V and 1 base from J, with 8 bases in between. In germline, CDR1 is KGHSH, CDR2 LQKENI. The CDR3 length is 14 residues. The CDR3 sequence is CASSPSPGNTEAFF. Written as DNA, the CDR3 is TGTGCCAGCTCACCATCCCCCGGGAACACTGAAGCTTTCTTT.

The V call is TRBV10-3, the J call TRBJ2-3; D is perhaps TRBD2 (7 bases). Trimming took 10 bases from V and 4 from J, leaving 15 bases between them. The CDR3 is 13 residues long. Per the germline V gene, CDR1 is ENHRY and CDR2 is SYGVKD. The CDR3 sequence is CARSRGGSDTQYF. CDR3 DNA: TGTGCCAGATCGAGGGGGGGATCAGATACGCAGTATTTT.

This chain links TRBV18 with TRBJ2-7; 7 bases agree with TRBD2. CDR1 is KGHSH and CDR2 is LQKENI in the germline V gene. The CDR3 runs to 15 residues. After removal of 6 bases from V and 5 bases from J, the junction contained 13 bases not matched to a gene. CDR3: CASSPLSGTFNEQYV. CDR3 sequence (DNA): TGTGCCAGCTCCCCCCTGAGCGGGACGTTCAACGAGCAGTACGTC.

The rearrangement links TRBV19 to TRBJ1-3; D is perhaps TRBD1 (5 bases). The CDR3 sequence is 11 residues long. Deletions cut 4 bases from V and 7 bases from J, with 5 bases between. The germline V gene has CDR1 LNHDA and CDR2 SQIVND (reference sequence). DNA of the CDR3: TGTGCCAGTAGTACAGGGAACACCATATATTTT. Residues: CASSTGNTIYF.

This clone was detected only a few times. V usage is TRBV6-1 and J usage is TRBJ2-7; D may be TRBD2 (6 bases). There are 15 residues in the CDR3. Germline CDR1 MNHNS, CDR2 SASEGT. Between the trimmed V and J ends, which lost 4 bases and 6 bases, there was a span of 19 bases. This chain's CDR3 is CASSVWGVRSGEQYV. In DNA, the CDR3 is TGTGCCAGCAGTGTTTGGGGGGTCAGGAGCGGCGAGCAGTACGTC.

The rearrangement links TRBV5-8 to TRBJ2-5; 11 bases agree with TRBD1. The CDR3 length is 15 residues. V was clipped by 2 bases and J by 4 bases; unmatched bases: 4. Germline V gene sequence: CDR1 SGHTS, CDR2 YDEGEE. The CDR3 nucleotides read TGTGCCAGCAGCTTCCGGACAGGGGGCGGAGAGACCCAGTACTTC. It encodes CASSFRTGGGETQYF. Full variable domain (rest looked up from reference TRBV5-8 and TRBJ2-5): EAGVTQSPTHLIKTRGQQATLRCSPISGHTSVYWYQQALGLGLQFLLWYDEGEERNRGNFPPRFSGRQFPNYSSELNVNALELEDSALYLCASSFRTGGGETQYFGPGTRLLVL.

The gene calls are TRBV6-5 and TRBJ2-3; unclear D gene. The CDR3 totals 13 residues. Germline values: CDR1 MNHEY, CDR2 SVGAGI. Trimming took 3 bases from V and 2 from J, leaving 6 bases between them. Here the CDR3 reads CASSYLYTDTQYF. The DNA for the CDR3 is TGTGCCAGCAGTTATTTGTACACAGATACGCAGTATTTT.

This chain uses TRBV18 with TRBJ1-5; D might be TRBD1 (6 bases). Germline CDR1 reads KGHSH; CDR2 reads LQKENI. Trimming pared 5 bases from V and 4 bases from J, leaving 9 bases between. This CDR3 has 13 amino acids. The CDR3 nucleotides are TGTGCCAGCTCAGGACAGAGAAATCAGCCCCAGCATTTT. Its translation: CASSGQRNQPQHF.

This clone was observed a few times. The rearrangement joins TRBV7-9 to TRBJ2-5; D gene ambiguous. V was shortened by 2 bases and J by 2 bases, with 9 bases between the two germline ends. CDR1 and CDR2 from the germline V gene are SEHNR and FQNEAQ (reference sequence). The length of the CDR3 is 14 residues. The CDR3 sequence: CASSLLTTQETQYF. Here the CDR3 DNA reads TGTGCCAGCAGCTTATTGACGACACAAGAGACCCAGTACTTC.

The count of this clone is one. The rearrangement joins TRBV19 to TRBJ2-5, with TRBD1 matching 8 bases. Germline CDR1 LNHDA, CDR2 SQIVND (reference sequence). V shed 3 bases and J 2 bases; nucleotides not matched to a gene: 8. CDR3 length: 16 residues. CDR3 sequence (DNA): TGTGCCAGTAGTATCGCCCTGGACAGGGAACAAGAGACCCAGTACTTC. It encodes CASSIALDREQETQYF.

The genes are TRBV6-5 and TRBJ1-2, with 8 bases matching TRBD1. CDR1 and CDR2 from the germline V gene are MNHEY and SVGAGI. The CDR3 has 15 amino acids. V shed 0 bases, J shed 2 bases, and the junction held 2 bases outside the gene matches. CDR3 loop: CASSYSRTGNYGYTF. CDR3 DNA sequence: TGTGCCAGCAGTTACTCTAGGACAGGGAACTATGGCTACACCTTC.

This clone was seen once. This chain connects TRBV21-1 to TRBJ2-7; the table's D gene call, TRBD1, was not cross checked with the DNA. TRBV21-1 is recorded as a pseudogene. The CDR3 spans 15 residues. The CDR3 DNA is TGTGCCAGCAGCAACCCGGGACAGGGGGACTACGAGCAGTACGTC. It yields the protein CASSNPGQGDYEQYV.

This clone came up a few times. The rearrangement uses TRBV30 and TRBJ1-2, with no clear D. This CDR3 is built from 14 residues. The germline CDR1 and CDR2 sequences are GTSNPN and SVGIG (reference sequence). Trimming pared 5 bases from V and 1 base from J, leaving 14 bases between. The CDR3, as DNA: TGTGCCTGGGGCCGAGGGAGCAGTAACTATGGCTACACCTTC. Protein sequence: CAWGRGSSNYGYTF.

The chain combines TRBV19 with TRBJ1-2; D perhaps matches TRBD1 (5 bases). The CDR3 is made up of 15 amino acids. V lost 2 bases, J lost 0 bases, and 10 bases lay in between. From germline, CDR1 is LNHDA and CDR2 SQIVND (reference sequence). CDR3 nucleotide sequence: TGTGCCAGTAGTATACAGGGTCCCGCTAACTATGGCTACACCTTC. Translation gives CASSIQGPANYGYTF.

The genes are TRBV10-3 and TRBJ1-6, with 8 bases matching TRBD1. The CDR3 sequence is 20 residues long. Germline assignment: CDR1 ENHRY and CDR2 SYGVKD. The junction had 16 bases not matched to a gene; V was cut back by 6 bases and J by 0 bases. This CDR3 is CAISQTGVSIYSSYNSPLHF. The DNA of the CDR3 is TGTGCCATCAGCCAGACAGGGGTCTCCATATACAGCTCCTATAATTCACCCCTCCACTTT.

The rearrangement links TRBV6-1 to TRBJ2-3; 8 bases agree with TRBD2. CDR3 length: 15 residues. The germline CDR1 and CDR2 sequences are MNHNS and SASEGT. The trim removed 10 bases at V and 3 bases at J, leaving 12 bases unmatched. The CDR3 loop reads CAMGPLAGTTDTQYF. CDR3 DNA sequence: TGTGCCATGGGTCCCTTAGCGGGAACGACAGATACGCAGTATTTT.